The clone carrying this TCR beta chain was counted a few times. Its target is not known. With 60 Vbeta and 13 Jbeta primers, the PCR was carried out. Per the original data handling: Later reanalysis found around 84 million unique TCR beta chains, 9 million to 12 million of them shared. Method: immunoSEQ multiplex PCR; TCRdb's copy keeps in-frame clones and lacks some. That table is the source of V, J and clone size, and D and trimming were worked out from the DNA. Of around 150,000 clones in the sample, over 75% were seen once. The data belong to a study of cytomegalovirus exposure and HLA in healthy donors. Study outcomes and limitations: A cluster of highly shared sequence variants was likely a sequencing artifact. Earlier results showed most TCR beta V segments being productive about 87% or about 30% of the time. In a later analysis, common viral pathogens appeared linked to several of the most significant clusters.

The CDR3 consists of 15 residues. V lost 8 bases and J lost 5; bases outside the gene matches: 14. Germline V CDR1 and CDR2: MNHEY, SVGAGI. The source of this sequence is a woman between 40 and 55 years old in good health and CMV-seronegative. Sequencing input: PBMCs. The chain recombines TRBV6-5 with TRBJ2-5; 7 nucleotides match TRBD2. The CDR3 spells CASWAFQRGRETQYF. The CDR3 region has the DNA TGTGCCAGCTGGGCTTTTCAGCGGGGAAGGGAGACCCAGTACTTC.